Below, 20 T cell receptor beta chains from the same sample are listed, as sequenced in a study of breast tumors, draining lymph nodes, adjacent tissues. MiXCR, run by TCRdb on the multiplex PCR reads, gives a single entry per CDR3 protein. The sample holds around 300,000 distinct CDR3 sequences; about 33% are singletons and the top ten take under 1.2%. The lymph nodes were axillary draining lymph nodes from breast cancer patients. Sequencing used axillary lymph node tissue. The receptors stem from a female donor with breast cancer. Some clones in this sample may be carry-over from other donors' samples.

This clonotype was counted ten times or more. The chain carries TRBV12-3 or TRBV12-4 and TRBJ1-3; unclear D gene. This CDR3 region has 13 residues. V lost 10 bases and J 0 bases, leaving 10 bases between the germline ends. The CDR3 spells CATAEGSGNTIYF. CDR3 coding DNA: TGTGCCACCGCTGAGGGCTCTGGAAACACCATATATTTT.

Note on this clonotype: A much larger clone lies a single base off, so this may be a read error. This rearrangement joins TRBV9 to TRBJ2-3; possibly TRBD1 or TRBD2 for D (6 bases each). The germline CDR1 and CDR2 sequences are SGDLS and YYNGEE. The CDR3 is made up of 16 amino acids. The CDR3 reads CTSSVAMGGRGDTQYF. The CDR3 DNA reads as TGTACCAGCAGCGTAGCCATGGGGGGCCGGGGAGATACGCAGTATTTT.

Concerning this clonotype: Just one base apart from a much larger clone, this may be a read error. The chain carries TRBV12-3 or TRBV12-4 and TRBJ2-5, with 7 bases fitting TRBD2. The CDR3 covers 14 residues. J was trimmed by 3 bases and V by 5 bases; bases with no gene match: 6. The CDR3 protein is CASSIGAGEETQYF. The CDR3 DNA sequence: TGTGCCAGCAGTATCGGTGCGGGAGAAGAGACCCAGTACTTC.

This clonotype was seen just once. Being one base from a much bigger clone, this may be a read error. V gene TRBV12-3 or TRBV12-4 combines with J gene TRBJ2-1; no firm D call. Trimming took 1 base from V and 5 from J, leaving 15 bases between them. This CDR3 spans 16 amino acids. CDR3 in DNA: TGTGCCAGCAGTTTAGTGGTGTTTGGTAGCCACAATGAGCAGTTCTTC. Its protein product is CASSLVVFGSHNEQFF.

A remark on this clonotype: A read error may explain this, as a much larger clone is one base away. The genes are TRBV11-3 and TRBJ2-1; D might be TRBD2 (6 bases). The CDR3 sequence is 13 residues long. Germline V lookup: CDR1 SGHNT, CDR2 YENEEA. CDR3 amino acids: CASVRGGYNGQFF. CDR3 nucleotide sequence: TGTGCCAGCGTGAGGGGAGGATACAATGGGCAGTTCTTC.

This clonotype was recorded at least ten times. V and J are TRBV7-9 and TRBJ1-5, with 10 bases aligning to TRBD1. This CDR3 region has 16 residues. Losses at the gene ends were 5 bases for V and 6 bases for J; bases not matched to a gene: 10. Looked up from germline, CDR1 is SEHNR and CDR2 is FQNEAQ (reference sequence). Written as DNA, the CDR3 is TGTGCCAGCAGCCCCCCGGGACAGGGGTCTCTTCAGCCCCAGCATTTT. This gives the protein CASSPPGQGSLQPQHF.

This clonotype was counted at least ten times. The chain is built from TRBV11-2 and TRBJ2-5; the match to TRBD2 covers 13 bases. The CDR3 has 16 residues. Germline CDR1 SGHAT, CDR2 FQNNGV. V lost 5 bases to trimming and J lost 4 bases; unmatched junction nucleotides: 7. CDR3 coding DNA: TGTGCCAGCAGCCGAAACCGACTAGCGGGAGGAGAGACCCAGTACTTC. Amino acids: CASSRNRLAGGETQYF.

The sample holds one count of this clonotype. Being one base from a much bigger clone, this may be a read error. This is likely a read error, given that the CDR3 carries no conserved phenylalanine or tryptophan at its end. The chain employs TRBV6-5 and TRBJ1-2, with D perhaps matching TRBD1 (5 bases). V was cut by 2 bases and J by 4 bases, with 20 bases left in between. This CDR3 has 17 amino acids. CDR1 is MNHEY, CDR2 SVGAGI, per germline. This CDR3 is CASSYLIFQGGGYGYTS. The CDR3 nucleotides read TGTGCCAGCAGTTACCTTATATTCCAGGGTGGCGGCTATGGCTACACCTCC.

This clonotype appeared many times. The CDR3 DNA sequence: TGTGCCAGCAGCCATACAGGGTACGAGCAGTACTTC. This sequence encodes CASSHTGYEQYF. V usage is TRBV14 and J usage is TRBJ2-7; maybe TRBD1 (6 bases). The length of the CDR3 is 12 residues. Trimming took off 3 bases at V and 4 bases at J, with 7 bases between the two ends. In germline, CDR1 is SGHDN, CDR2 FVKESK.

This clonotype came up many times. This chain joins TRBV9 and TRBJ2-5; D is perhaps TRBD1 or TRBD2 (5 bases each). The CDR3 length is 17 residues. Deletions cut 0 bases from V and 5 bases from J, with 20 bases between. Germline lookup yields CDR1 SGDLS and CDR2 YYNGEE. The CDR3 protein is CASSVAPGFGGEETQYF. The CDR3 DNA reads as TGTGCCAGCAGCGTAGCCCCGGGCTTTGGGGGAGAGGAGACCCAGTACTTC.

Note on this clonotype: A read error may produce the germline difference seen at one junction end. The CDR3 sequence: CASSLQGSSRETQYF. The CDR3 DNA is TGTGCCAGCAGTTTGCAGGGTAGTAGCAGAGAGACCCAGTACTTC. The V gene is TRBV10-3, the J gene TRBJ2-5; TRBD1 is a possible D gene (5 bases). Germline V gives CDR1 ENHRY, CDR2 SYGVKD. There are 15 residues in the CDR3.

This chain uses TRBV5-8 with TRBJ2-1; tentative D call: TRBD1 (5 bases). CDR1 and CDR2 (germline): SGHTS, YDEGEE. The CDR3 is 17 residues long. Trimming removed 2 bases at V and 2 bases at J, with 17 bases between. CDR3 in DNA: TGTGCCAGCAGCTTTTTAAGACAGACCCGGACCTACAATGAGCAGTTCTTC. The encoded protein is CASSFLRQTRTYNEQFF.

Regarding this clonotype: This CDR3 is missing its conserved last phenylalanine or tryptophan, likely due to a read error. The rearrangement links TRBV7-6 to TRBJ2-7; D may be TRBD2 (6 bases). Deletions cut 3 bases from V and 6 bases from J, with 15 bases between. The CDR3 totals 14 residues. Looked up from germline, CDR1 is SGHVS and CDR2 is FNYEAQ. The chain's CDR3 is CASSLERRGSEQYL. The CDR3 DNA follows: TGTGCCAGCAGCTTGGAAAGGAGGGGATCCGAGCAGTACCTC.

This clonotype was counted between two and nine times. V gene TRBV12-3 or TRBV12-4 combines with J gene TRBJ2-2, with D possibly TRBD1 on 5 matching bases. There are 14 residues in the CDR3. Deletions cut 3 bases from V and 6 bases from J, with 11 bases between. CDR3 region: CASSFTQGAGELFF. In DNA, the CDR3 is TGTGCCAGCAGTTTCACCCAAGGGGCCGGGGAGCTGTTTTTT.

This clonotype showed up just a few times. This chain joins TRBV30 and TRBJ2-3; D gene ambiguous. The CDR3 runs to 14 residues. CDR1 is GTSNPN, CDR2 SVGIG, per germline (reference sequence). V lost 0 bases and J lost 9, with 16 bases in between. Here the CDR3 DNA reads TGTGCCTGGAGTGTATGGGGTTTTGGGAACACGCAGTATTTT. Its translation: CAWSVWGFGNTQYF.

This clonotype was observed a handful of times. A much larger clone lies a single base off, so this may be a read error. This chain connects TRBV5-5 to TRBJ2-7; the match to TRBD2 covers 8 bases. CDR3 length: 14 residues. Per germline, CDR1 SGHKS and CDR2 YYEKEE (reference sequence). Trimming cost V 2 bases and J 2 bases; bases outside gene matches: 3. The CDR3 region has the DNA TGTGCCAGCAGCTTACTAGCGGCGACCTACGAGCAGTACTTC. This encodes CASSLLAATYEQYF.

About this clonotype itself: This may be a read error, as it is one base from a much larger clone. V gene TRBV12-3 or TRBV12-4 combines with J gene TRBJ2-1; weak D call: TRBD2 (6 bases). This CDR3 has 16 residues. The CDR3 DNA reads as TGTGCCAGCAGTTTTGGGGGAGGTGGTTCTGTTGATGAGCAGCTCTTC. It encodes CASSFGGGGSVDEQLF.

This clonotype was counted many times. J is TRBJ1-6 and V is TRBV12-3 or TRBV12-4, with no clear D. The length of the CDR3 is 15 residues. V was clipped by 3 bases and J by 6 bases, with 12 bases between them. The chain's CDR3 is CASSLVGGPNSPLHF. Written as DNA, the CDR3 is TGTGCCAGCAGTTTGGTGGGAGGACCTAATTCACCCCTCCACTTT.

This clonotype was detected once. J is TRBJ2-3 and V is TRBV6-4; TRBD1 might be the D (5 bases). Germline V gives CDR1 MRHNA, CDR2 SNTAGT. CDR3 length: 14 amino acids. V was shortened by 2 bases and J by 7 bases, with 13 bases between the two germline ends. The CDR3 DNA reads TGTGCCAGCAGTGACGGTACAGGCCAAAATACGCAGTATTTT. Its translation: CASSDGTGQNTQYF.

Ten or more counts support this clonotype. In DNA form, the CDR3 reads TGTGCCATCAGTGAGTCTTGGCTAGCGAGTACCTACGAGCAGTACTTC. Protein product: CAISESWLASTYEQYF. J is TRBJ2-7 and V is TRBV10-3; D possibly corresponds to TRBD2 (6 bases). This CDR3 has 16 residues. CDR1 is ENHRY, CDR2 SYGVKD, per germline. V was cut by 0 bases and J by 2 bases, with 14 bases left in between.